This T cell receptor (beta chain) was captured by sequencing in a study of HIV-infected children after antiretroviral therapy interruption. Study results and caveats: Naive CD4+ sequences overlapped less between time points once interruption began. By the end of treatment interruption, naive CD4+ clonality (Gini) increased.

This clonotype was seen at least ten times. Its antigen is not identified. Unique molecular identifiers were included in an RNA-based 3' RACE TCR library. Using its own MiXCR run on the 3' RACE reads, TCRdb lists one record per CDR3 protein. This sample has around 47,000 distinct CDR3 sequences; 4.3% occur once, and the top ten carry 0.7%. As for treatment: PENTA 11 planned treatment interruption arm or continuous ART arm. Samples needed at least 5 million viable cryopreserved PBMCs. Germline V gives CDR1 KGHSH, CDR2 LQKENI. The CDR3 extends over 16 amino acids. The V and J ends lost 0 bases and 4 bases, in that order; junction bases with no gene match: 3.

The chain employs TRBV18 and TRBJ2-1; TRBD2 aligns across 10 bases. Sequences were derived from CD45RA+ CD4+ T cells from PBMCs, pooled from several time points, sampled from a donor given antiretroviral therapy, either interrupted or continuous. As to subset: naive CD4+ CD45RA+ CD45RO- T cells. This receptor was identified in a pool of human donors with HIV. In nucleotides, the CDR3 is TGTGCCAGCTCACCACCCCTAGCGGGGGATTACAATGAGCAGTTCTTC. This sequence encodes CASSPPLAGDYNEQFF.